The 9 T cell receptor beta chains reported below all come from one sample, sequenced in a study of radiotherapy plus CTLA-4 blockade in lung cancer. TCRdb's copy holds only in-frame clones and misses some; the assay was immunoSEQ multiplex PCR. The data hold around 80,000 clones, with over 70% observed a single time. The specimen comprised peripheral blood, sampled from a patient treated with radiotherapy plus ipilimumab. Receptors were obtained from a human donor with non-small cell lung cancer whose response to radiotherapy plus ipilimumab could not be evaluated. Some clones in this sample may be carry-over from other donors' samples.

This chain uses TRBV5-1 with TRBJ2-5; D might be TRBD2 (6 bases). The CDR3 contains 14 residues. The V end was cut by 5 bases, the J end by 5 bases, with 16 bases between. Germline CDR1 and CDR2: SGHRS and YFSETQ. The CDR3 region is CASSSDGRGETQYF. DNA for the CDR3: TGCGCCAGCAGTTCAGACGGTCGGGGGGAGACCCAGTACTTC. Combining the CDR3 with reference TRBV5-1 and TRBJ2-5 gives the whole variable domain KAGVTQTPRYLIKTRGQQVTLSCSPISGHRSVSWYQQTPGQGLQFLFEYFSETQRNKGNFPGRFSGRQFSNSRSEMNVSTLELGDSALYLCASSSDGRGETQYFGPGTRLLVL.

DNA for the CDR3: TGTGCCAGCAGCTTAGTAGCGGGGGGGCCGACAGATACGCAGTATTTT. Amino acid sequence: CASSLVAGGPTDTQYF. The chain has TRBV5-5 and TRBJ2-3, with 11 bases matching TRBD2. V shed 2 bases, J shed 3 bases, and the junction held 5 bases outside the gene matches. CDR1 and CDR2 from the germline V gene are SGHKS and YYEKEE (reference sequence). The CDR3 extends over 16 amino acids.

This sequence joins TRBV5-4 and TRBJ2-3; 9 bases are shared with TRBD1. Unmatched junction bases numbered 9, after V lost 4 bases and J lost 3 bases. Per the germline V gene, CDR1 is SGHNT and CDR2 is YYREEE (reference sequence). The CDR3 spans 16 residues. In DNA form, the CDR3 reads TGTGCCAGCAGCCAGGACAGGGGCAGAAGGACAGATACGCAGTATTTT. Translated: CASSQDRGRRTDTQYF.

This clone was seen a single time. V and J are TRBV27 and TRBJ1-3; possible D gene TRBD1, 5 bases. The CDR3 covers 16 residues. Germline lookup yields CDR1 MNHEY and CDR2 SMNVEV (reference sequence). V was pared by 4 bases and J by 0 bases, with 13 bases between. The CDR3 is CASSYYDSLSGNTIYF. Written as DNA, the CDR3 is TGTGCCAGCAGTTATTATGACAGCCTCTCTGGAAACACCATATATTTT.

This clone was found a few times. This chain joins TRBV19 and TRBJ1-3; no clear D gene. The germline V gene has CDR1 LNHDA and CDR2 SQIVND (reference sequence). The CDR3 contains 13 residues. V shed 7 bases and J shed 0 bases, with 7 bases lying between them. CDR3 residues: CASTENSGNTIYF. The CDR3 DNA sequence: TGTGCCAGTACGGAGAACTCTGGAAACACCATATATTTT.

The V call is TRBV7-2, the J call TRBJ2-4, with a tentative D call TRBD1 (5 bases). V was trimmed by 4 bases and J by 0 bases, leaving 13 bases between them. Looked up from germline, CDR1 is SGHTA and CDR2 is FQGNSA. The CDR3 spans 16 residues. The CDR3 bases are TGTGCCAGCAGCTGGGGCAGGACGGCAGCCAAAAACATTCAGTACTTC. Its protein product is CASSWGRTAAKNIQYF.

This sequence joins TRBV5-1 and TRBJ1-1; tentatively, D is TRBD1 (6 bases). The germline V gene has CDR1 SGHRS and CDR2 YFSETQ. Trimming left V 4 bases short and J 4 bases short, with 8 bases between. CDR3 size: 12 residues. The CDR3 protein is CASSPQGTEAFF. Written as DNA, the CDR3 is TGCGCCAGCAGCCCACAGGGCACTGAAGCTTTCTTT.

The chain recombines TRBV11-2 with TRBJ1-1; 8 positions agree with TRBD1. There are 15 residues in the CDR3. CDR1 is SGHAT, CDR2 FQNNGV, per germline. V shed 0 bases, J shed 5 bases, and the junction held 5 bases outside the gene matches. The CDR3 spells CASSLDGTGRTEAFF. The CDR3 DNA reads TGTGCCAGCAGCTTAGATGGGACAGGCCGAACTGAAGCTTTCTTT.

In its sample, this clone was seen once. The V and J genes are TRBV15 and TRBJ2-1, with 9 bases that match TRBD2. Germline CDR1 reads LNHNV; CDR2 reads YYDKDF (reference sequence). Trimming cost V 3 bases and J 5 bases; bases outside gene matches: 17. The CDR3 length is 19 residues. CDR3 sequence reads: CATSRRYSGGPSGDNEQFF. As DNA, the CDR3 is TGTGCCACCAGCAGGCGATATAGCGGGGGACCCTCTGGTGACAATGAGCAGTTCTTC.